This T cell receptor (beta chain) was observed in a study of Siglec-9 on CD8 T cells in melanoma. From germline, CDR1 is KGHSH and CDR2 LQKENI. The CDR3 consists of 19 residues. Between the trimmed V and J ends, which lost 3 bases and 1 base, there was a span of 19 bases. Repertoires were generated with immunoSEQ multiplex PCR, while TCRdb's copy carries only in-frame clones and drops some. Among 25,000 to 35,000 clones listed, 80% were seen once. A word on this clone: Its target is not known.

The study's findings and limits: An effector memory CD8+ subset marked by Siglec-9 reportedly appeared to gather in melanoma.

This clonotype was sampled from a human donor in good health. This chain links TRBV18 with TRBJ2-6; D ambiguous. Sequenced sample: Siglec-9- CD8+ T cells sorted from blood. CDR3 loop: CASSPPTWQEKSGANVLTF. The CDR3 DNA reads as TGTGCCAGCTCACCCCCTACATGGCAGGAGAAGTCTGGGGCCAACGTCCTGACTTTC.